This T cell receptor beta chain was recovered during a study of T cells in Graves' hyperthyroidism and ophthalmopathy (dated by TCRdb to between 2018 and 2021). In the study overall: Peripheral blood samples were taken at the time of initial diagnosis, prior to any treatment. Once sampling was done, hyperthyroidism patients were given methimazole at a starting dose of 30 mg daily, whereas ophthalmopathy patients were given high-dose intravenous methylprednisolone. Prospective prediction of ophthalmopathy was tested in an independent validation cohort consisting of roughly 20 hyperthyroidism patients and approximately 16 patients who later progressed to ophthalmopathy. A discovery cohort of about a hundred patients, approximately 45 with Graves' ophthalmopathy and 55 to 60 with stable Graves' hyperthyroidism, was used to find distinguishing TCR V-J signatures. The 75 to 100 discovery patients were randomly divided into training and test sets at a 7:3 ratio. The paper reports TCR Vbeta CDR3 sequencing of approximately 130 peripheral blood samples: under 45 ophthalmopathy, under 80 hyperthyroidism and 17 progressor patients. In about six Graves' hyperthyroidism patients, the study also compared T-cell repertoires from thyroid tissue with T-cell repertoires from blood. General study outcomes and caveats: Blood samples also contained most of the expanded thyroid clonotypes (frequency above 0.001), which suggests that blood repertoires may reflect thyroid immune responses. Ophthalmopathy was separated from stable hyperthyroidism by a 13 V-J signature model, with just over 85% sensitivity and about 81% specificity obtained in cross-validation and 80%/75% obtained in testing. During validation, the model predicted progression to ophthalmopathy a median of around six months ahead of onset, with 70.59% sensitivity and roughly 72% specificity. No statistical method was used to fix the sample size in advance, and group allocation was not hidden from the investigators.

Moderately to severely active disease, a Clinical Activity Score of at least 3, a NOSPECS grade of at least 4, and a duration under 3 months were present in ophthalmopathy patients. Patients with uncontrolled infections, other autoimmune diseases, pregnancy or lactation were excluded. Diagnoses were based on clinical symptoms, serum thyroxine and TRAb, thyroid ultrasound and orbital computed tomography. PBMCs were isolated from 7.5 to 10 ml of fresh peripheral blood by Ficoll-Paque density gradient centrifugation. Trizol reagent was used to extract total RNA, and RNA quality was then checked on an Agilent 2100 Bioanalyzer. V trim: 6 bases; J trim: 2 bases; unmatched bases: 5. Including the terminal cysteine and phenylalanine, the CDR3 comprises 14 residues. Only the CDR3 DNA stays, 42 bases, in frame from base 1. In the germline V gene, CDR1 corresponds to SGHRS and CDR2 to YFSETQ. This clonotype was found a few times. Its antigen remains unidentified. No quality values exist for individual bases; no much larger clone is one base distant.

The TCR beta CDR3 regions were amplified from the RNA transcripts. The first round of RT-PCR for the TCR CDR3 was performed with the HTBI primer set and the Qiagen OneStep RT-PCR kit. Libraries were constructed in a second round of multiplex PCR, after which size selection and purification were performed. Libraries were sequenced paired-end with 100 bp reads on an Illumina HiSeq2000. Turning to the authors' computational methods: SOAPnuke was used to process the raw data, with reads discarded if the reads contained adapters or uncalled bases, had a mean Phred below 15, or lacked an exact constant-primer or identifier match. High-quality paired reads were merged with COPE v1.2.5, and unique nucleotide sequences were defined as clonotypes. Clonotypes were aligned to IMGT TRBV, TRBD and TRBJ reference segments using MiTCR v1.1. The analysis included only V-J combinations with a frequency above 0.0001, which together covered 99% to 99.2% of the repertoires. The TCS score was defined as the ratio of F50 (clonal expansion) to E x V (chaos), calculated using BLOSUM62-based TCRdist between CDR3 peptides within each V-J. Welch's t-statistics and random forest reduced several hundred V-J features to 10 to 15, which were used in a naive Bayes classifier (R e1071). The public reads were reanalyzed by TCRdb: fastp trimming at Q25, MiXCR alignment, in-frame beta chains only. Each entry merges the rows of one CDR3 protein and shows their most common DNA and genes. The V and J calls here are based on TCRdb, not the publication. Counted in this sample were hundreds of thousands of distinct CDR3 sequences; roughly 20% of them appeared once. The ten largest clones add up to 34% of the sample.

Sequencing was done on a sample of blood. Recombination linked TRBV5-1 to TRBJ2-3; a stretch of 8 junction bases matches TRBD1. The source is a man younger than 40 with Graves' ophthalmopathy. The CDR3 sequence is CASTPTGDTDTQYF. The nucleotides read TGCGCCAGCACCCCGACAGGGGACACAGATACGCAGTATTTT.